Presented here are 29 T cell receptor beta chains from one specimen sequenced in a study of blood T cell repertoires in COVID-19. TCRdb's table, derived via immunoSEQ multiplex PCR, lists solely in-frame clones and lacks some. The table has almost 90,000 clones, 90% seen once. The source material was peripheral blood. Every receptor here comes from a man between 18 and 29 years old with COVID-19, enrolled during active disease.

This clone was picked up one time. V gene TRBV7-2 combines with J gene TRBJ1-6, with a tentative D call TRBD1 (6 bases). The CDR3 extends over 15 amino acids. Germline loops: CDR1 SGHTA, CDR2 FQGNSA. Trimming left V 4 bases short and J 11 bases short, with 18 bases between. The CDR3 nucleotides are TGTGCCAGCAGCTGGCCCCGGGACAAGCTAACACCCCTCCACTTT. Translation: CASSWPRDKLTPLHF.

The V call is TRBV2, the J call TRBJ1-2; the D gene is possibly TRBD1 (6 bases). The V end lost 4 bases, the J end lost 4 bases, and 19 bases lay between the germline ends. Germline V gene sequence: CDR1 SNHLY, CDR2 FYNNEI. This CDR3 region has 16 residues. CDR3 protein: CASSGIGGARVYGYTF. The CDR3 DNA reads as TGTGCCAGCAGTGGAATAGGGGGGGCGAGGGTCTATGGCTACACCTTC.

This chain joins TRBV28 and TRBJ2-7; D might be TRBD1 (6 bases). The V end was cut by 4 bases, the J end by 3 bases, with 19 bases between. Per germline, CDR1 MDHEN and CDR2 SYDVKM. The CDR3 totals 16 residues. The CDR3 DNA is TGTGCCAGCAGTTCCTTTACCGGACAGCAGAACTACGAGCAGTACTTC. Protein: CASSSFTGQQNYEQYF.

The gene calls are TRBV28 and TRBJ1-2, with 10 bases matching TRBD1. The CDR3 runs to 16 residues. Germline V CDR1 and CDR2: MDHEN, SYDVKM. With V trimmed by 3 bases and J by 7 bases, 11 bases remained unmatched. CDR3 protein: CASSFPTTTGGGGYTF. CDR3 DNA sequence: TGTGCCAGCAGTTTCCCCACGACGACAGGGGGCGGTGGCTACACCTTC.

The J gene is TRBJ1-3, the V gene TRBV30; D is uncertain. The CDR3 runs 19 residues. The V end was cut by 2 bases, the J end by 0 bases, with 23 bases between. The germline V gene encodes CDR1 GTSNPN and CDR2 SVGIG (reference sequence). The CDR3 DNA reads TGTGCCTGGAGTCCAGGCGGCGGGTCAGCCCGGCCCTCTGGAAACACCATATATTTT. Translation: CAWSPGGGSARPSGNTIYF.

This clone was counted a single time. The rearrangement uses TRBV30 and TRBJ2-3, with D unclear. Trimming removed 4 bases from V and 2 bases from J, with 10 bases in between. The CDR3 length is 13 residues. CDR1 is GTSNPN, CDR2 SVGIG, per germline (reference sequence). This CDR3 reads CAWTERSTDTQYF. CDR3 DNA: TGTGCCTGGACAGAAAGATCCACAGATACGCAGTATTTT.

This chain uses TRBV28 with TRBJ2-3; 13 nucleotides match TRBD2. Germline CDR1 and CDR2: MDHEN and SYDVKM. Germline trimming cut 2 bases from V and 0 bases from J; bases unmatched to any gene: 14. This CDR3 region has 21 residues. CDR3 DNA: TGTGCCAGCAGTTTAGGTCCCGGCGGGACTAGCGGGGAAACTAGCACAGATACGCAGTATTTT. Amino acid sequence: CASSLGPGGTSGETSTDTQYF.

The rearrangement links TRBV6-4 to TRBJ2-1; 9 bases agree with TRBD2. The CDR3 is 15 residues long. Germline CDR1 MRHNA, CDR2 SNTAGT. Trimming took 0 bases from V and 5 from J; bases not matched to a gene: 2. The CDR3 is CASSDSREGHNEQFF. CDR3 coding DNA: TGTGCCAGCAGTGACTCGCGGGAGGGCCACAATGAGCAGTTCTTC.

V usage is TRBV7-9 and J usage is TRBJ2-7; D remains ambiguous. Trimming removed 4 bases at V and 1 base at J, with 5 bases between. The CDR3 is 12 amino acids. Looked up from germline, CDR1 is SEHNR and CDR2 is FQNEAQ (reference sequence). The CDR3 DNA sequence: TGTGCCAGCAGCTCCGTTTCCTACGAGCAGTACTTC. This gives the protein CASSSVSYEQYF.

This sequence joins TRBV10-3 and TRBJ1-1; possibly TRBD1 for D (5 bases). Per germline, CDR1 ENHRY and CDR2 SYGVKD. This CDR3 contains 16 residues. Trimming took 2 bases from V and 2 from J, leaving 15 bases between them. The CDR3 loop is CAISEEVGRANTEAFF. The CDR3 region has the DNA TGTGCCATCAGTGAGGAAGTTGGCAGGGCAAACACTGAAGCTTTCTTT.

The V gene is TRBV9, the J gene TRBJ1-1; TRBD1 aligns across 7 bases. The CDR3 is 14 amino acids. V shed 3 bases and J 5 bases; nucleotides not matched to a gene: 7. Germline CDR1 is SGDLS and CDR2 is YYNGEE. CDR3 coding DNA: TGTGCCAGCAGCGAGGACGCAGGGGGGACTGAAGCTTTCTTT. Translated: CASSEDAGGTEAFF.

The chain carries TRBV4-3 and TRBJ1-2; D is undetermined. The CDR3 covers 18 residues. Trimming took off 0 bases at V and 0 bases at J, with 17 bases between the two ends. Germline values: CDR1 LGHNA, CDR2 YSLEER. As DNA, the CDR3 is TGCGCCAGCAGCCAAGAAGTCTCGGGTCCCGCCACTAACTATGGCTACACCTTC. This encodes CASSQEVSGPATNYGYTF.

V usage is TRBV9 and J usage is TRBJ2-7; 14 positions agree with TRBD2. J gave up 6 bases and V 4 bases, and 3 bases lay outside the gene matches. CDR1 SGDLS and CDR2 YYNGEE come from the germline V gene. The CDR3 totals 14 residues. The CDR3 loop reads CASSIGTSGSEQYF. In nucleotides, the CDR3 is TGTGCCAGCAGCATTGGGACTAGCGGGAGCGAGCAGTACTTC. The entire variable domain, with the rest obtained from reference TRBV9 and TRBJ2-7, is as follows: DSGVTQTPKHLITATGQRVTLRCSPRSGDLSVYWYQQSLDQGLQFLIQYYNGEERAKGNILERFSAQQFPDLHSELNLSSLELGDSALYFCASSIGTSGSEQYFGPGTRLTVT.

The rearrangement uses TRBV6-5 and TRBJ2-5, with 11 bases lining up with TRBD2. This CDR3 has 13 amino acids. The ends lost 10 bases at V and 4 bases at J; junction bases unmatched: 5. Per the germline V gene, CDR1 is MNHEY and CDR2 is SVGAGI. CDR3 region: CAIGSGRAETQYF. CDR3 coding DNA: TGTGCCATCGGTAGCGGGAGGGCAGAGACCCAGTACTTC.

The V and J genes are TRBV6-4 and TRBJ2-2, with 8 bases aligning to TRBD2. The CDR3 totals 14 residues. The germline CDR1 and CDR2 sequences are MRHNA and SNTAGT. V lost 5 bases to trimming and J lost 2 bases; unmatched junction nucleotides: 1. Here the CDR3 DNA reads TGTGCCAGCAGTACTAGCGGAAACACCGGGGAGCTGTTTTTT. It is translated as CASSTSGNTGELFF.

This clone was detected only once. J is TRBJ2-7 and V is TRBV5-8, with D perhaps TRBD1 (5 bases). The CDR3 has 14 residues. V was pared by 0 bases and J by 0 bases, with 7 bases between. The germline gives CDR1 SGHTS, CDR2 YDEGEE. The CDR3 coding sequence is TGTGCCAGCAGCTTGGGCCAGGGCTCCTACGAGCAGTACTTC. It is translated as CASSLGQGSYEQYF.

The V and J genes are TRBV28 and TRBJ1-6; tentatively, D is TRBD1 (5 bases). This CDR3 contains 12 residues. V shed 6 bases and J shed 7 bases, with 7 bases lying between them. Germline lookup yields CDR1 MDHEN and CDR2 SYDVKM. CDR3 region: CASRTANSPLHF. The CDR3 nucleotides read TGTGCCAGCAGGACAGCGAATTCACCCCTCCACTTT.

This chain links TRBV28 with TRBJ1-2, with D hard to call. Trimming cost V 1 base and J 8 bases, with 11 bases left between them. In germline, CDR1 is MDHEN, CDR2 SYDVKM. This CDR3 comprises 13 residues. CDR3 coding DNA: TGTGCCAGCAGTTTATCCGGGATGCGGGGCTACACCTTC. Translation gives CASSLSGMRGYTF.

J is TRBJ2-2 and V is TRBV5-4; TRBD2 matches 10 bases. Germline-derived CDR1 and CDR2 are SGHNT and YYREEE (reference sequence). The CDR3 totals 15 residues. V shed 4 bases, J shed 4 bases, and the junction held 4 bases outside the gene matches. This CDR3 is CASSPAGGPTGELFF. CDR3 bases: TGTGCCAGCAGCCCAGCGGGAGGGCCCACCGGGGAGCTGTTTTTT. The full variable domain, with the rest looked up from reference TRBV5-4 and TRBJ2-2, is ETGVTQSPTHLIKTRGQQVTLRCSSQSGHNTVSWYQQALGQGPQFIFQYYREEENGRGNFPPRFSGLQFPNYSSELNVNALELDDSALYLCASSPAGGPTGELFFGEGSRLTVL.

The sample holds one count of this clone. The CDR3 sequence is CASRGAEKATNEKLFF. Written as DNA, the CDR3 is TGTGCCAGTAGAGGGGCGGAGAAAGCAACTAATGAAAAACTGTTTTTT. The chain recombines TRBV19 with TRBJ1-4; tentative D call: TRBD1 (5 bases). V was shortened by 6 bases and J by 0 bases, with 14 bases between the two germline ends. This CDR3 has 16 amino acids. Germline V gives CDR1 LNHDA, CDR2 SQIVND (reference sequence).

The rearrangement joins TRBV3-1 (or the pseudogene TRBV3-2) to TRBJ2-7; D ambiguous. The germline V gene has CDR1 LGHDT and CDR2 YNNKEL (reference sequence). The CDR3 loop spans 14 amino acids. The V end was cut by 4 bases, the J end by 2 bases, with 12 bases between. The CDR3 coding sequence is TGTGCCAGCAGCCCCCTTGGGCAAACCTACGAGCAGTACTTC. It yields the protein CASSPLGQTYEQYF.

V usage is TRBV27 and J usage is TRBJ1-2, with D possibly TRBD1 on 6 matching bases. Trimming left V 4 bases short and J 4 bases short, with 16 bases between. Germline V CDR1 and CDR2: MNHEY, SMNVEV (reference sequence). The CDR3 has 15 residues. CDR3 nucleotides: TGTGCCAGCAGTTCAATCCGGGGGGCCATCTATGGCTACACCTTC. Translating it yields CASSSIRGAIYGYTF.

The chain combines TRBV7-2 with TRBJ2-1, with 8 positions matching TRBD2. V gave up 6 bases and J gave up 6 bases; unmatched junction bases: 10. CDR1 and CDR2 (germline): SGHTA, FQGNSA. This CDR3 is 15 amino acids long. CDR3 DNA: TGTGCCAGCAGTCCAAGCGGGAGACGTTCCAATGAGCAGTTCTTC. Translated, it gives CASSPSGRRSNEQFF.

The chain couples TRBV5-1 to TRBJ2-2; possibly TRBD1 for D (6 bases). Germline-derived CDR1 and CDR2 are SGHRS and YFSETQ. This CDR3 spans 15 amino acids. V lost 1 base and J lost 4, with 11 bases in between. CDR3 amino acids: CASSLSTGSTGELFF. CDR3 nucleotides: TGCGCCAGCAGCTTGTCCACAGGGAGCACCGGGGAGCTGTTTTTT.

The chain joins TRBV6-6 to TRBJ2-7, with D perhaps TRBD1 (5 bases). This CDR3 spans 12 amino acids. With 0 bases removed from V and 5 bases from J, the gap between germline ends came to 5 bases. CDR1 MNHNY and CDR2 SVGAGI come from the germline V gene (reference sequence). DNA for the CDR3: TGTGCCAGCAGTTACTCGACAGACGAGCAGTACTTC. Its translation is CASSYSTDEQYF.

The CDR3 DNA reads TGCGCCAGCAGTCGACTCCGGCTAGCGGGAACGGGAAGGGATACGCAGTATTTT. It codes for CASSRLRLAGTGRDTQYF. The rearrangement links TRBV10-2 to TRBJ2-3; 9 bases are shared with TRBD2. Germline CDR1 is WSHSY and CDR2 is SAAADI. CDR3 length equals 18 residues. V shed 5 bases, J shed 6 bases, and the junction held 18 bases outside the gene matches.

The chain has TRBV28 and TRBJ2-6, with D possibly matching TRBD2 (5 bases). Trimming left V 7 bases short and J 0 bases short, with 7 bases between. Germline CDR1 reads MDHEN; CDR2 reads SYDVKM. The CDR3 contains 14 residues. CDR3 sequence: CASKTNSGANVLTF. The CDR3 nucleotides are TGTGCCAGCAAGACTAACTCTGGGGCCAACGTCCTGACTTTC. The entire variable domain, with the rest obtained from reference TRBV28 and TRBJ2-6, is as follows: DVKVTQSSRYLVKRTGEKVFLECVQDMDHENMFWYRQDPGLGLRLIYFSYDVKMKEKGDIPEGYSVSREKKERFSLILESASTNQTSMYLCASKTNSGANVLTFGAGSRLTVL.

J is TRBJ2-2 and V is TRBV19; maybe TRBD2 (5 bases). CDR1 and CDR2 (germline): LNHDA, SQIVND (reference sequence). The CDR3 is 14 amino acids. V lost 7 bases and J 0 bases, leaving 9 bases between the germline ends. For the CDR3, the DNA is TGTGCCAGTAAGCCTAGCCCGAACACCGGGGAGCTGTTTTTT. Its protein product is CASKPSPNTGELFF.

The V and J genes are TRBV12-5 and TRBJ2-2, with 9 bases fitting TRBD2. Germline CDR1 LGHNT, CDR2 FRNRAP. This CDR3 is built from 19 residues. The ends lost 1 base at V and 2 bases at J; junction bases unmatched: 11. The CDR3 here is CASGLGSPGLAPNTGELFF. DNA of the CDR3: TGTGCTAGTGGTTTGGGATCCCCGGGACTAGCTCCCAACACCGGGGAGCTGTTTTTT.